Listed below are T cell receptor beta chains from one sample, sequenced in a study of identical twins. In TCRdb, the 5' RACE reads were re-called with MiXCR into one record per CDR3 protein. Seen here are around 530,000 distinct CDR3 sequences, 15% observed once, and the top ten hold about 0.47%. These records were also assigned to another study, of yellow fever vaccine responses in identical twins.

Sequencing was carried out using CD4+ T cells sorted from blood. These receptors were collected from a woman between 18 and 29 years old in good health. Both conserved end residues are part of each CDR3. A D gene is named only where the DNA matches it firmly. Part of the rows lack a size; the others show once, few, many or a class for expanded clones.

>TRBJ2-1|NA|NA|TRBV7-2
CASSFDRQTYNEQFF
TGTGCCAGCAGCTTCGACAGACAAACCTACAATGAGCAGTTCTTC
>TRBJ2-5|many|NA|TRBV12-3/TRBV12-4
CASSDFQETQYF
TGTGCCAGCAGCGATTTTCAAGAGACCCAGTACTTC
>TRBJ1-6|NA|NA|TRBV3-1
CASSQEERVPLHF
TGTGCCAGCAGCCAAGAGGAAAGGGTCCCCCTCCACTTT
>TRBJ1-1|NA|NA|TRBV20-1
CSARGGGWNTEAFF
TGCAGTGCTAGAGGAGGAGGTTGGAACACTGAAGCTTTCTTT
>TRBJ1-2|few|NA|TRBV29-1
CSVEGSGSNYGYTF
TGCAGCGTTGAAGGTTCCGGTTCTAACTATGGCTACACCTTC
>TRBJ2-4|NA|NA|TRBV14
CASSQDFLFGKNIQYF
TGTGCCAGCAGCCAAGACTTCCTCTTTGGGAAAAACATTCAGTACTTC
>TRBJ2-2|NA|NA|TRBV5-1
CASSSWSTNTGELFF
TGCGCCAGCAGCTCCTGGTCCACGAACACCGGGGAGCTGTTTTTT
>TRBJ2-1|NA|TRBD2|TRBV10-3
CAISSIAGNSYNEQFF
TGTGCCATCAGTAGCATAGCGGGTAATTCCTACAATGAGCAGTTCTTC
>TRBJ2-1|NA|TRBD2|TRBV4-1
CASTQGGGSSYNEQFF
TGCGCCAGCACCCAGGGCGGCGGGAGCTCCTACAATGAGCAGTTCTTC
>TRBJ1-1|few|TRBD1|TRBV25-1
CASSEIRTGAAEAFF
TGTGCCAGCAGTGAAATCCGAACAGGGGCCGCTGAAGCTTTCTTT
>TRBJ2-1|NA|NA|TRBV20-1
CSAGTPSRNEQFF
TGCAGTGCTGGGACACCCTCCCGCAATGAGCAGTTCTTC
>TRBJ2-1|NA|NA|TRBV5-1
CASSFRQYTYNEQFF
TGCGCCAGCAGCTTTCGACAGTATACCTACAATGAGCAGTTCTTC
>TRBJ2-1|few|NA|TRBV28
CASSLIGSPFWGEQFF
TGTGCCAGCAGTTTAATCGGATCCCCGTTTTGGGGTGAGCAGTTCTTC
>TRBJ1-6|few|TRBD1|TRBV6-1
CASSAPGQGVSPLHF
TGTGCCAGCAGTGCCCCGGGACAGGGGGTTTCACCCCTCCACTTT
>TRBJ1-5|few|NA|TRBV21-1
CASTYRTDTSNQPQHF
TGTGCCAGCACCTACCGGACGGACACGAGCAATCAGCCCCAGCATTTT
>TRBJ2-3|NA|NA|TRBV28
CASSSPTTQYF
TGTGCCAGCAGTTCGCCAACCACGCAGTATTTT
>TRBJ2-7|few|TRBD2|TRBV20-1
CSARERTSGSYEQYF
TGCAGTGCTAGAGAAAGGACTAGCGGGAGCTACGAGCAGTACTTC
>TRBJ2-7|many|TRBD1|TRBV29-1
CSVVKGQGLGEQYF
TGCAGCGTTGTGAAGGGACAGGGGCTCGGTGAGCAGTACTTC
>TRBJ2-5|few|NA|TRBV2
CASSEANQAWETQYF
TGTGCCAGCAGTGAAGCCAATCAGGCGTGGGAGACCCAGTACTTC
>TRBJ1-4|few|NA|TRBV12-3/TRBV12-4
CASRRGIEKLFF
TGTGCCAGCAGAAGGGGGATTGAAAAACTGTTTTTT
>TRBJ2-1|NA|NA|TRBV10-3
CAISEDNEQFF
TGTGCCATCAGTGAGGACAATGAGCAGTTCTTC
>TRBJ2-3|once|TRBD1|TRBV29-1
CSVVGEAGTGGAKATDTQYF
TGCAGCGTTGTGGGCGAGGCCGGGACAGGGGGCGCGAAGGCCACAGATACGCAGTATTTT
>TRBJ1-5|few|NA|TRBV4-1
CASSQAVVGGVSFGQPQHF
TGCGCCAGCAGCCAAGCCGTGGTGGGAGGGGTGAGCTTCGGTCAGCCCCAGCATTTT
>TRBJ2-3|NA|NA|TRBV12-3/TRBV12-4
CASSPLGHSTDTQYF
TGTGCCAGCAGTCCCCTCGGACATAGCACAGATACGCAGTATTTT
>TRBJ1-4|once|TRBD1|TRBV20-1
CSALGQGVEKLFF
TGCAGTGCCCTGGGACAGGGGGTAGAAAAACTGTTTTTT
>TRBJ1-2|few|TRBD1|TRBV18
CASSHSGTAYGYTF
TGTGCCAGCTCACATTCCGGGACAGCCTATGGCTACACCTTC
>TRBJ2-5|few|NA|TRBV20-1
CSASKRIQETQYF
TGCAGTGCTAGTAAGAGGATCCAAGAGACCCAGTACTTC
>TRBJ2-7|few|NA|TRBV7-2
CASSSTSSAKYF
TGTGCCAGCAGCTCGACATCGTCCGCTAAGTACTTC
>TRBJ1-2|few|TRBD1|TRBV7-2
CASSLTGTGFNYGYTF
TGTGCCAGCAGCCTAACCGGGACAGGGTTTAACTATGGCTACACCTTC
>TRBJ1-6|once|NA|TRBV20-1
CSARYLMEGMGSPLHF
TGCAGTGCTAGATATTTGATGGAGGGTATGGGTTCACCCCTCCACTTT
>TRBJ2-3|few|TRBD2|TRBV6-5
CASSYSGTSGRLDTQYF
TGTGCCAGCAGTTACTCCGGGACTAGCGGGAGGCTAGATACGCAGTATTTT
>TRBJ2-7|NA|TRBD1|TRBV7-6
CASSLGTGQGREQYF
TGTGCCAGCAGCTTAGGTACGGGACAGGGTCGCGAGCAGTACTTC
>TRBJ2-2|many|TRBD1|TRBV15
CATSKDRASGELFF
TGTGCCACCAGCAAGGACAGGGCGAGCGGGGAGCTGTTTTTT
>TRBJ2-5|many|TRBD1|TRBV6-6
CASSSGGGTQYF
TGTGCCAGCAGTTCAGGGGGTGGGACCCAGTACTTC
>TRBJ2-3|few|TRBD1|TRBV5-1
CASSVTGGWSDTQYF
TGCGCCAGCAGCGTGACAGGGGGTTGGTCAGATACGCAGTATTTT
>TRBJ2-5|NA|NA|TRBV20-1
CSASGSRETQYF
TGCAGTGCTAGCGGGAGTAGGGAGACCCAGTACTTC
>TRBJ2-1|many|NA|TRBV15
CATSRDLNEQFF
TGTGCCACCAGCAGAGATCTGAATGAGCAGTTCTTC